This T cell receptor beta chain was profiled in a study of blood T cell repertoires in COVID-19. Trimming removed 4 bases from V and 8 bases from J; junction bases left unmatched: 7. There are 14 residues in the CDR3. CDR1 and CDR2 from the germline V gene are LGHNA and YNFKEQ. Original handling: Amplifying reference gene primers gave estimates of nucleated cell counts. This table comes from immunoSEQ multiplex PCR, and its TCRdb copy is limited to in-frame clones, with some not included. V, J and clone size are those of that table, while D and trimming were read from the DNA. Of about 160,000 clones listed, 85% are singletons.

This TCR was recovered from a human donor with acute or convalescent COVID-19. The donor label of this sample is uncertain. This chain links TRBV4-2 with TRBJ1-4, with TRBD1 matching over 7 bases. Sequencing was performed on peripheral blood. Written as DNA, the CDR3 is TGTGCCAGCAGCCTTCAGGGGGAGAAGGAAAAACTGTTTTTT. Protein sequence: CASSLQGEKEKLFF.